These 14 T cell receptor beta chains were all obtained from the same sample, sequenced in a study of blood T cells in healthy people across ages. Primers used in a second PCR of roughly 7 to 11 cycles were a sample-barcoded 5' primer and a J-beta primer mix. TCRdb used MiXCR to reprocess the 5' RACE reads, holding one entry per CDR3 protein. The table records about a million distinct CDR3 sequences, roughly 51% of them present only once. The sequenced material came from blood. The receptor source for this set is a woman aged 55-70 years in good health.

CDR3 nucleotide sequence: TGCAGTGCTCCGGGGGCTAGCGGGGGCCACAATGAGCAGTTCTTC. Protein product: CSAPGASGGHNEQFF. This chain joins TRBV20-1 and TRBJ2-1, with 10 bases identical to TRBD2. CDR3 length equals 15 residues. The junction had 9 bases not matched to a gene; V was cut back by 5 bases and J by 5 bases. CDR1 and CDR2 (germline): DFQATT, SNEGSKA (reference sequence).

The chain uses TRBV5-1 and TRBJ1-4; 7 bases line up with TRBD1. Germline V gene lookup returns CDR1 SGHRS and CDR2 YFSETQ. Unmatched junction bases numbered 0, after V lost 4 bases and J lost 3 bases. This CDR3 comprises 13 residues. The chain's CDR3 is CASSQGANEKLFF. CDR3 DNA sequence: TGCGCCAGCAGCCAGGGGGCTAATGAAAAACTGTTTTTT.

The chain combines TRBV7-2 with TRBJ2-3, with TRBD2 matching over 9 bases. The trim removed 0 bases at V and 4 bases at J, leaving 5 bases unmatched. There are 16 residues in the CDR3. Germline V gene sequence: CDR1 SGHTA, CDR2 FQGNSA. CDR3 bases: TGTGCCAGCAGCTTAGCGGCGGGAGGGCCCCCAGATACGCAGTATTTT. This sequence encodes CASSLAAGGPPDTQYF.

The chain carries TRBV28 and TRBJ2-7; TRBD2 agrees at 16 bases. The J segment lost 0 bases and the V segment lost 7 bases, leaving 9 bases of the junction unmatched. Germline CDR1 and CDR2: MDHEN and SYDVKM. The CDR3 runs 18 residues. DNA for the CDR3: TGTGCCAGCACCCTAGGGGGACTAGCGGGAGGGAGCTCCTACGAGCAGTACTTC. Amino acids: CASTLGGLAGGSSYEQYF. The complete variable domain, with remaining parts taken from reference TRBV28 and TRBJ2-7, reads DVKVTQSSRYLVKRTGEKVFLECVQDMDHENMFWYRQDPGLGLRLIYFSYDVKMKEKGDIPEGYSVSREKKERFSLILESASTNQTSMYLCASTLGGLAGGSSYEQYFGPGTRLTVT.

The chain is built from TRBV3-1 and TRBJ2-7; the match to TRBD2 covers 10 bases. The CDR3 runs 17 residues. The V gene's germline CDR1 is LGHDT and CDR2 YNNKEL (reference sequence). After removal of 0 bases from V and 0 bases from J, the junction contained 5 bases not matched to a gene. The CDR3 loop is CASSQDRGLASSYEQYF. The CDR3 DNA reads as TGTGCCAGCAGCCAAGATCGGGGACTAGCGAGCTCCTACGAGCAGTACTTC.

This chain links TRBV4-1 with TRBJ2-7; 7 nucleotides line up with TRBD2. CDR3 length equals 19 residues. CDR1 is MGHRA and CDR2 is YSYEKL in the germline V gene. V was pared by 2 bases and J by 5 bases, with 21 bases of the junction left unmatched. The CDR3 sequence: CASSQSSLGGRRIGNEQYF. The CDR3, as DNA: TGCGCCAGCAGCCAATCCTCGTTAGGCGGGAGACGTATAGGTAACGAGCAGTACTTC.

Details on this clonotype: One junction end disagrees with the germline gene, perhaps due to a read error. This rearrangement joins TRBV7-2 to TRBJ2-4, with 9 bases aligning to TRBD2. The assigned J gene may be wrong: the sequence end matches TRBJ2-7 better. This CDR3 is 15 amino acids long. Germline assignment: CDR1 SGHTA and CDR2 FQGNSA. The CDR3 DNA reads as TGTGCCAGCGGCTTATCACTAGCGGGTGACTACGAGCAGTACTTC. Encoded protein: CASGLSLAGDYEQYF.

This clonotype was seen repeatedly, ten times or more. This sequence joins TRBV20-1 and TRBJ2-1; no reliable D call. In germline, CDR1 is DFQATT, CDR2 SNEGSKA (reference sequence). The CDR3 consists of 10 residues. V lost 5 bases to trimming and J lost 3 bases, with 2 bases between them. As DNA, the CDR3 is TGCAGTGCTTACTACAATGAGCAGTTCTTC. As protein: CSAYYNEQFF.

The chain recombines TRBV20-1 with TRBJ1-5; 9 bases line up with TRBD1. The germline gives CDR1 DFQATT, CDR2 SNEGSKA (reference sequence). The CDR3 runs to 16 residues. V shed 0 bases, J shed 11 bases, and the junction held 14 bases outside the gene matches. The CDR3, as DNA: TGCAGTGCTAGAGAAGCGAACAGGGGGCCTGAGATCGCCCAGCATTTT. It codes for CSAREANRGPEIAQHF.

This chain joins TRBV10-3 and TRBJ2-7; 12 bases are shared with TRBD2. Germline-derived CDR1 and CDR2 are ENHRY and SYGVKD. The CDR3 loop spans 15 amino acids. V was clipped by 4 bases and J by 6 bases; unmatched bases: 7. DNA for the CDR3: TGTGCCATCAGTGGGTCGGGACTAGCGGGCGGCGAGCAGTACTTC. This sequence encodes CAISGSGLAGGEQYF.

Only a few counts were recorded for this clonotype. The CDR3 nucleotides are TGCGCCAGCAGCCAAGGTTACAGGGACTACGAGCAGTACTTC. Its translation is CASSQGYRDYEQYF. This chain links TRBV4-1 with TRBJ2-7, with D possibly TRBD1 on 6 matching bases. Trimming stripped 1 base from V and 3 bases from J, with 10 bases between. Germline assignment: CDR1 MGHRA and CDR2 YSYEKL. This CDR3 has 14 amino acids.

The rearrangement uses TRBV28 and TRBJ2-3; D remains ambiguous. This CDR3 comprises 15 residues. Germline values: CDR1 MDHEN, CDR2 SYDVKM. V was trimmed by 6 bases and J by 0 bases, leaving 13 bases between them. The CDR3 here is CASREDRGSTDTQYF. The DNA for the CDR3 is TGTGCCAGCAGGGAAGACCGAGGAAGCACAGATACGCAGTATTTT.

The V and J genes are TRBV7-6 and TRBJ2-7; TRBD2 matches 12 bases. Trimming cost V 5 bases and J 6 bases; bases outside gene matches: 23. CDR3 length: 20 amino acids. CDR1 and CDR2 from the germline V gene are SGHVS and FNYEAQ. The CDR3: CASSPTSPTFTSGRFVEQYF. The DNA for the CDR3 is TGTGCCAGCAGCCCCACTAGTCCAACATTCACTAGCGGGAGGTTCGTCGAGCAGTACTTC.

The chain recombines TRBV7-9 with TRBJ2-6; 8 bases are shared with TRBD1. CDR3 length equals 15 residues. Germline V gene sequence: CDR1 SEHNR, CDR2 FQNEAQ (reference sequence). Trimming removed 4 bases from V and 4 bases from J; junction bases left unmatched: 3. The CDR3 nucleotides are TGTGCCAGCAGCTCGACAGGGGTCGGGGCCAACGTCCTGACTTTC. Translated: CASSSTGVGANVLTF.